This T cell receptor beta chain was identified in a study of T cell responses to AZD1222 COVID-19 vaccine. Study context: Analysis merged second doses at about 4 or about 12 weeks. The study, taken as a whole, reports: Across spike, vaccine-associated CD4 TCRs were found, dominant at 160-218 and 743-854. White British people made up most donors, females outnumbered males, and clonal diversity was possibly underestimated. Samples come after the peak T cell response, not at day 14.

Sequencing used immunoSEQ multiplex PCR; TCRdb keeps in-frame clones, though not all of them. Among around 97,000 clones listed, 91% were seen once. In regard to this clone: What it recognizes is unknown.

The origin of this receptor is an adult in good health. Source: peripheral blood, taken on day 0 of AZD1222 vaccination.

The CDR3 nucleotides are TGTGCCAGCAGCGAGGGGACAGTTGATAATTCACCCCTCCACTTT. It yields the protein CASSEGTVDNSPLHF. The chain recombines TRBV7-9 with TRBJ1-6; 7 bases fit TRBD1. The CDR3 is 15 residues long. CDR1 SEHNR and CDR2 FQNEAQ come from the germline V gene (reference sequence). The ends lost 5 bases at V and 5 bases at J; junction bases unmatched: 6.